One T cell receptor beta chain is described in this entry. Its antigen remains unidentified. An end of the junction differs from the germline gene, which may be a read error. Cultured CD4+ T-cell DNA underwent Oncomine TCR Beta short-read sequencing. TCRdb reprocessed the PCR reads via MiXCR and lists one record per CDR3 protein. The data show approximately 20,000 distinct CDR3 sequences, approximately 80% seen once. Treatment in this sample: approximately 9-day PBMC culture with coronavirus spike peptide pools or control peptides (ViraFEST assay). This CDR3 contains 13 residues. Germline V gene lookup returns CDR1 SEHNR and CDR2 FQNEAQ (reference sequence). This sample stems from a study of vaccination and CD4 T cells after COVID-19. Study-level background: The convalescent population consisted of six males and four females, two of whom were of Hispanic ethnicity.

The starting material was CD4+ T cells from blood, cultured in vitro, obtained after SARS-CoV-2 vaccination. This TCR derives from a human donor who received a COVID-19 vaccine. The chain combines TRBV7-9 with TRBJ1-2; possibly TRBD1 for D (5 bases). The CDR3 DNA sequence: TGCGCCAGCAGCTTCACAGGAGTCTATGGCTACACCTTC. Encoded protein: CASSFTGVYGYTF.